The 28 T cell receptor beta chains given below trace back to one sample, sequenced in a study of cytomegalovirus exposure and HLA in healthy donors. PCR involved 60 Vbeta and 13 Jbeta primers. Assay used: immunoSEQ multiplex PCR; TCRdb lists only in-frame clones, some missing. The sample has about 200,000 clones, around 80% seen once. Sequencing input: PBMCs. The receptors were gathered from a woman aged 25 to 39 in good health and CMV-seropositive.

This sequence joins TRBV6-6 and TRBJ1-2, with 7 bases lining up with TRBD1. Germline V lookup: CDR1 MNHNY, CDR2 SVGAGI (reference sequence). The junction had 5 bases not matched to a gene; V was cut back by 2 bases and J by 8 bases. The CDR3 loop spans 13 amino acids. The CDR3 spells CASSYGTAEGYTF. The DNA for the CDR3 is TGTGCCAGCAGTTACGGGACAGCGGAAGGCTACACCTTC.

About this clone itself: One junction end disagrees with the germline gene, perhaps due to a read error. This chain connects TRBV7-2 to TRBJ2-7; 7 positions agree with TRBD2. Germline V lookup: CDR1 SGHTA, CDR2 FQGNSA. This CDR3 region has 13 residues. CDR3 loop: CASSLAQRGPILF. The CDR3 coding sequence is TGTGCCAGCAGCTTAGCGCAGCGGGGTCCAATCCTATTC.

The chain combines TRBV4-1 with TRBJ1-4; no definite D call. Germline CDR1 reads MGHRA; CDR2 reads YSYEKL. V dropped 1 base and J dropped 10 bases, with 16 bases sitting between them. The CDR3 covers 15 residues. CDR3 nucleotide sequence: TGCGCCAGCAGCCAAGTGGCTACTTTTGAGGGAAAACTGTTTTTT. Its translation is CASSQVATFEGKLFF.

This clone turned up a few times. The chain uses TRBV7-2 and TRBJ1-6; tentatively, D is TRBD1 (5 bases). This CDR3 comprises 15 residues. V was clipped by 0 bases and J by 8 bases, with 11 bases between them. CDR1 is SGHTA, CDR2 FQGNSA, per germline. Here the CDR3 reads CASSLAQVKDSPLHF. CDR3 coding DNA: TGTGCCAGCAGCTTAGCACAGGTCAAAGATTCACCCCTCCACTTT.

The chain links TRBV6-6 to TRBJ2-7, with 7 bases matching TRBD1. The V and J ends lost 6 bases and 3 bases, in that order; junction bases with no gene match: 8. The CDR3 contains 14 residues. CDR1 MNHNY and CDR2 SVGAGI come from the germline V gene (reference sequence). The CDR3: CASSSTGNHYEQYF. CDR3 bases: TGTGCCAGCAGCTCGACAGGGAATCACTACGAGCAGTACTTC.

The rearrangement uses TRBV5-6 and TRBJ1-2, with TRBD1 matching 9 bases. CDR1 and CDR2 from the germline V gene are SGHDT and YYEEEE. V trimming: 3 bases; J trimming: 8 bases; junction bases outside the gene matches: 2. The CDR3 has 12 amino acids. The CDR3 nucleotides are TGTGCCAGCAGCTACGGACAGGGGGGCTACACCTTC. Its protein product is CASSYGQGGYTF.

This chain connects TRBV5-1 to TRBJ2-5; possible D gene TRBD2, 6 bases. CDR3 length: 14 residues. Trimming removed 3 bases from V and 3 bases from J, with 12 bases in between. CDR1 is SGHRS and CDR2 is YFSETQ in the germline V gene. The CDR3 region is CASSSLLAEETQYF. The CDR3 region has the DNA TGCGCCAGCAGCTCTTTGTTAGCGGAAGAGACCCAGTACTTC.

This chain links TRBV10-3 with TRBJ2-1; possible D gene TRBD2, 5 bases. CDR1 and CDR2 (germline): ENHRY, SYGVKD. Trimming cost V 4 bases and J 8 bases, with 9 bases left between them. This CDR3 has 12 residues. The CDR3 region is CAISVRVDEQFF. CDR3 bases: TGTGCCATCAGTGTGCGGGTCGATGAGCAGTTCTTC.

The chain couples TRBV4-3 to TRBJ2-1; perhaps TRBD1 as D (6 bases). The CDR3 length is 15 residues. The V gene lost 3 bases and the J gene lost 6 bases, with 15 bases spanning the gap. Germline-derived CDR1 and CDR2 are LGHNA and YSLEER. CDR3 sequence: CASSQLGATGNEQFF. As DNA, the CDR3 is TGCGCCAGCAGCCAGTTGGGGGCAACGGGCAATGAGCAGTTCTTC.

The chain links TRBV29-1 to TRBJ2-2; TRBD2 matches 9 bases. V dropped 7 bases and J dropped 5; count of bases not matched to a gene: 5. CDR1 SQVTM and CDR2 ANQGSEA come from the germline V gene. This CDR3 has 13 amino acids. The CDR3, as DNA: TGCAGCGGTAGCGGGAGTGGAACCGGGGAGCTGTTTTTT. It codes for CSGSGSGTGELFF.

The gene calls are TRBV6-5 and TRBJ2-4, with D maybe TRBD1 (5 bases). CDR1 is MNHEY, CDR2 SVGAGI, per germline. This CDR3 comprises 14 residues. Trimming took off 6 bases at V and 4 bases at J, with 13 bases between the two ends. The CDR3 loop is CASSQGAGKNIQYF. The CDR3 coding sequence is TGTGCCAGCAGCCAAGGGGCCGGGAAAAACATTCAGTACTTC.

The CDR3 DNA reads as TGTGCCAGTAGTATAGTATGGGACAGTGATAATTCACCCCTCCACTTT. This gives the protein CASSIVWDSDNSPLHF. The rearrangement links TRBV19 to TRBJ1-6, with TRBD1 identical over 7 bases. V lost 1 base and J lost 5; bases outside the gene matches: 5. This CDR3 contains 16 residues. From germline, CDR1 is LNHDA and CDR2 SQIVND (reference sequence).

The V and J genes are TRBV6-5 and TRBJ2-7; 9 bases fit TRBD1. Trimming removed 5 bases from V and 3 bases from J; junction bases left unmatched: 8. CDR1 is MNHEY and CDR2 is SVGAGI in the germline V gene. The CDR3 spans 15 residues. CDR3 nucleotide sequence: TGTGCCAGCAGTAGGCCGGGACAGGGAATCTACGAGCAGTACTTC. This encodes CASSRPGQGIYEQYF.

The rearrangement uses TRBV6-6 and TRBJ1-3; no reliable D call. Germline V CDR1 and CDR2: MNHNY, SVGAGI (reference sequence). CDR3 length: 16 residues. V was trimmed by 4 bases and J by 1 base, leaving 14 bases between them. CDR3 sequence: CASSSHIQASGNTIYF. CDR3 nucleotides: TGTGCCAGCAGTTCCCATATTCAGGCATCTGGAAACACCATATATTTT.

This clone was seen ten or more times. The chain is built from TRBV5-6 and TRBJ2-7; the match to TRBD2 covers 10 bases. V was clipped by 5 bases and J by 3 bases; unmatched bases: 8. From germline, CDR1 is SGHDT and CDR2 YYEEEE. This CDR3 has 15 residues. The CDR3 spells CASSLLLAGYYEQYF. The CDR3 DNA follows: TGTGCCAGCAGTCTGTTACTAGCGGGATACTACGAGCAGTACTTC.

J is TRBJ2-7 and V is TRBV9; 9 bases align to TRBD1. This CDR3 comprises 14 residues. V shed 2 bases, J shed 5 bases, and the junction held 5 bases outside the gene matches. The germline V gene encodes CDR1 SGDLS and CDR2 YYNGEE. CDR3 loop: CASSVTGGVDEQYF. In DNA form, the CDR3 reads TGTGCCAGCAGCGTTACAGGGGGCGTAGACGAGCAGTACTTC.

The count of this clone is one. The chain has TRBV5-6 and TRBJ2-7; 11 bases align to TRBD2. Trimming took 4 bases from V and 5 from J; bases not matched to a gene: 8. Germline CDR1 reads SGHDT; CDR2 reads YYEEEE. CDR3 length: 15 residues. CDR3 amino acids: CASSRISGRVHEQYF. CDR3 bases: TGTGCCAGCAGCCGGATTAGCGGGAGGGTCCACGAGCAGTACTTC.

The chain combines TRBV5-1 with TRBJ2-7; D possibly corresponds to TRBD2 (5 bases). Trimming took off 7 bases at V and 2 bases at J, with 13 bases between the two ends. CDR1 and CDR2 (germline): SGHRS, YFSETQ. This CDR3 is built from 13 residues. The CDR3 loop reads CASAQAAAYEQYF. As DNA, the CDR3 is TGCGCCAGCGCTCAAGCGGCAGCCTACGAGCAGTACTTC.

This clone appeared a single time. The rearrangement links TRBV7-8 to TRBJ2-1; tentative D call: TRBD2 (5 bases). Trimming pared 3 bases from V and 9 bases from J, leaving 15 bases between. The germline V gene encodes CDR1 SGHVS and CDR2 FQNEAQ. The CDR3 has 14 residues. The CDR3 bases are TGTGCCAGCAGCTTTCTAGCTATACATTCTGAGCAGTTCTTC. Its translation: CASSFLAIHSEQFF.

This chain uses TRBV30 with TRBJ2-3; possible D gene TRBD2, 5 bases. Germline CDR1 GTSNPN, CDR2 SVGIG (reference sequence). There are 15 residues in the CDR3. V shed 0 bases and J shed 0 bases, with 10 bases lying between them. CDR3 region: CAWSVGLESTDTQYF. The CDR3 DNA reads TGTGCCTGGAGTGTAGGACTCGAGAGCACAGATACGCAGTATTTT.

The V gene is TRBV29-1, the J gene TRBJ2-5; 9 nucleotides align to TRBD1. Germline V gives CDR1 SQVTM, CDR2 ANQGSEA. This CDR3 has 17 amino acids. The junction had 21 bases not matched to a gene; V was cut back by 5 bases and J by 8 bases. CDR3 nucleotides: TGCAGCGTTTACGGGACAGGGACAAATTTGGCCCAAGGAACCCAGTACTTC. Translating it yields CSVYGTGTNLAQGTQYF.

This clone was found a few times. The chain couples TRBV18 to TRBJ2-4, with 10 bases lining up with TRBD1. V was clipped by 0 bases and J by 8 bases; unmatched bases: 4. This CDR3 spans 15 amino acids. From germline, CDR1 is KGHSH and CDR2 LQKENI. The CDR3 coding sequence is TGTGCCAGCTCACCACCGGTCGGGACAGGGGACATTCAGTACTTC. Encoded protein: CASSPPVGTGDIQYF. Full variable domain (missing parts from reference TRBV18 and TRBJ2-4): NAGVMQNPRHLVRRRGQEARLRCSPMKGHSHVYWYRQLPEEGLKFMVYLQKENIIDESGMPKERFSAEFPKEGPSILRIQQVVRGDSAAYFCASSPPVGTGDIQYFGAGTRLSVL.

The chain combines TRBV10-3 with TRBJ2-3, with 8 bases aligning to TRBD1. Germline CDR1 is ENHRY and CDR2 is SYGVKD. The CDR3 has 15 residues. With V trimmed by 5 bases and J by 0 bases, 4 bases remained unmatched. This CDR3 reads CAISPGTGSTDTQYF. The CDR3 region has the DNA TGTGCCATCAGTCCCGGGACAGGAAGCACAGATACGCAGTATTTT.

The V gene is TRBV7-9, the J gene TRBJ1-6, with D hard to call. This CDR3 contains 13 residues. Germline CDR1 and CDR2: SEHNR and FQNEAQ (reference sequence). V lost 5 bases, J lost 10 bases, and 12 bases lay in between. The CDR3 reads CASSPVRGSPLHF. CDR3 sequence (DNA): TGTGCCAGCAGCCCCGTCAGAGGATCACCCCTCCACTTT.

The chain has TRBV21-1 and TRBJ1-2. TRBV21-1 is a pseudogene segment. The CDR3 is made up of 17 amino acids. CDR3 amino acids: CASSRTCRDSINYGYTF. CDR3 bases: TGTGCCAGCAGCCGGACGTGCCGGGACTCCATTAACTATGGCTACACCTTC.

This chain's CDR3 is CASSLDSRTQYF. CDR3 sequence (DNA): TGTGCCAGCAGCTTAGATTCCCGTACGCAGTATTTT. The chain couples TRBV7-2 to TRBJ2-3; D not resolved. Germline CDR1 SGHTA, CDR2 FQGNSA. V was pared by 1 base and J by 8 bases, with 7 bases between. This CDR3 is built from 12 residues.

This sequence joins TRBV7-8 and TRBJ1-5; no firm D call. The CDR3 has 16 residues. Trimming cost V 0 bases and J 0 bases, with 9 bases left between them. Germline loops: CDR1 SGHVS, CDR2 FQNEAQ. The CDR3 protein is CASSLAVSVSNQPQHF. The CDR3 DNA sequence: TGTGCCAGCAGCTTAGCCGTCTCAGTTAGCAATCAGCCCCAGCATTTT.

The chain uses TRBV27 and TRBJ2-7, with 10 nucleotides matching TRBD1. The ends lost 4 bases at V and 3 bases at J; junction bases unmatched: 3. Germline CDR1 reads MNHEY; CDR2 reads SMNVEV (reference sequence). This CDR3 has 14 amino acids. In DNA, the CDR3 is TGTGCCAGCAGTTCCCGGGACAGGGGCTACGAGCAGTACTTC. It is translated as CASSSRDRGYEQYF.